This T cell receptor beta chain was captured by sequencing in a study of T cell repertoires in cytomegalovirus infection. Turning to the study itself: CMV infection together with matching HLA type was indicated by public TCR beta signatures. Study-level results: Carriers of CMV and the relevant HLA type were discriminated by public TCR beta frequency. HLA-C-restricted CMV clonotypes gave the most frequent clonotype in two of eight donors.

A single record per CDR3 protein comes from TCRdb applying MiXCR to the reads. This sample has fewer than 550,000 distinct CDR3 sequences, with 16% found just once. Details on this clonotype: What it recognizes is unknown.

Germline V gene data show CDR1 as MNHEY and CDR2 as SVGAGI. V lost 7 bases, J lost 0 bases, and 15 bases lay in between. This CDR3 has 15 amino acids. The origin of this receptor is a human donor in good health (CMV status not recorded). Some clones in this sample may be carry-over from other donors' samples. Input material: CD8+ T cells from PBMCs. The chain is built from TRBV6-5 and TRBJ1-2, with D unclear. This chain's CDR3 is CASTFSGSANYGYTF. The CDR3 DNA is TGTGCCAGCACCTTTTCAGGCTCAGCTAACTATGGCTACACCTTC.